This passage covers 9 T cell receptor beta chains from one sample sequenced in a study of human T cells and chemical hapten exposure. This sample's time point: pre-sensitization, week 0. Treatment: therapeutic diphenylcyclopropenone sensitization with weekly scalp DPC. MiXCR was run by TCRdb on the RACE reads, yielding one entry per CDR3 protein. The sample records approximately 400,000 distinct CDR3 sequences, 5.1% being singletons. This material consisted of whole blood, taken in connection with sensitization to the hapten diphenylcyclopropenone (DPC). The receptors derive from a woman in her forties or fifties with alopecia areata. Some clones in this sample may be carry-over from other donors' samples.

J is TRBJ2-1 and V is TRBV7-9, with TRBD2 matching 8 bases. This CDR3 spans 13 amino acids. Per germline, CDR1 SEHNR and CDR2 FQNEAQ (reference sequence). With 4 bases clipped from V and 6 bases from J, the junction kept 2 bases outside the gene matches. Written as DNA, the CDR3 is TGTGCCAGCAGCTGGGGGACTAGCAATGAGCAGTTCTTC. Translated, it gives CASSWGTSNEQFF. Using reference TRBV7-9 and TRBJ2-1 for the parts outside the CDR3, the full variable domain is DTGVSQNPRHKITKRGQNVTFRCDPISEHNRLYWYRQTLGQGPEFLTYFQNEAQLEKSRLLSDRFSAERPKGSFSTLEIQRTEQGDSAMYLCASSWGTSNEQFFGPGTRLTVL.

This clonotype has at least ten counts. This chain connects TRBV28 to TRBJ2-3, with 10 bases fitting TRBD2. Looked up from germline, CDR1 is MDHEN and CDR2 is SYDVKM. This CDR3 is 15 amino acids long. V was pared by 2 bases and J by 4 bases, with 3 bases of the junction left unmatched. The CDR3 sequence is CASSLRLAGADTQYF. The CDR3 nucleotides read TGTGCCAGCAGTTTAAGGCTAGCGGGGGCAGATACGCAGTATTTT.

V and J are TRBV24-1 and TRBJ2-3; D is unclear. The V and J ends lost 5 bases and 4 bases respectively, with 15 bases between them. The CDR3 consists of 15 residues. CDR1 is KGHDR and CDR2 is SFDVKD in the germline V gene. In DNA, the CDR3 is TGTGCCACCAGTGGCCCCGGCACAGTCGCAGATACGCAGTATTTT. Residues: CATSGPGTVADTQYF.

This clonotype was seen many times. The rearrangement joins TRBV28 to TRBJ2-6, with 8 positions matching TRBD1. The germline V gene has CDR1 MDHEN and CDR2 SYDVKM. The CDR3 runs to 18 residues. V gave up 5 bases and J gave up 0 bases; unmatched junction bases: 9. This CDR3 is CASSPQPGQDSGANVLTF. The CDR3, as DNA: TGTGCCAGCAGTCCCCAACCGGGACAGGACTCTGGGGCCAACGTCCTGACTTTC.

Many counts were recorded for this clonotype. The chain links TRBV4-2 to TRBJ2-3; 11 nucleotides agree with TRBD2. J lost 1 base, V lost 5 bases, and 2 bases had no gene match. The CDR3 contains 15 residues. Germline CDR1 LGHNA, CDR2 YNFKEQ. CDR3 DNA: TGTGCCAGCAGCGCGGGACTAGCGGGCACAGATACGCAGTATTTT. This sequence encodes CASSAGLAGTDTQYF.

The chain links TRBV28 to TRBJ2-3; 13 nucleotides agree with TRBD2. Trimming cost V 5 bases and J 2 bases; bases outside gene matches: 1. Per germline, CDR1 MDHEN and CDR2 SYDVKM. CDR3 length equals 15 residues. CDR3 coding DNA: TGTGCCAGCAGTGGGACTAGCGGGATCACAGATACGCAGTATTTT. Translation: CASSGTSGITDTQYF.

This clonotype has a handful of counts. The chain is built from TRBV20-1 and TRBJ2-3; TRBD2 matches at 8 bases. There are 14 residues in the CDR3. V shed 3 bases, J shed 1 base, and the junction held 3 bases outside the gene matches. Germline V lookup: CDR1 DFQATT, CDR2 SNEGSKA (reference sequence). The CDR3 DNA sequence: TGCAGTGCTAGCGGGGGGGAGGGCACAGATACGCAGTATTTT. Protein: CSASGGEGTDTQYF.

The rearrangement joins TRBV4-1 to TRBJ1-2; D perhaps matches TRBD1 (6 bases). V gave up 7 bases and J gave up 3 bases, with 21 bases separating them. Germline CDR1 and CDR2: MGHRA and YSYEKL. This CDR3 is 16 amino acids long. The CDR3 sequence is CASTSKHLRGDYGYTF. The CDR3 DNA reads TGCGCCAGCACCTCAAAACATCTCAGGGGTGACTATGGCTACACCTTC.

Concerning this clonotype: This may arise from a read error, as a much more abundant clone is one base away. The J gene is TRBJ1-5, the V gene TRBV6-5; TRBD1 is a possible D gene (6 bases). Germline lookup yields CDR1 MNHEY and CDR2 SVGAGI. This CDR3 comprises 14 residues. The CDR3 sequence is CASSPDSGNQPRHF. The CDR3 DNA is TGTGCCAGCAGTCCGGACAGTGGCAATCAGCCCCGGCATTTT.